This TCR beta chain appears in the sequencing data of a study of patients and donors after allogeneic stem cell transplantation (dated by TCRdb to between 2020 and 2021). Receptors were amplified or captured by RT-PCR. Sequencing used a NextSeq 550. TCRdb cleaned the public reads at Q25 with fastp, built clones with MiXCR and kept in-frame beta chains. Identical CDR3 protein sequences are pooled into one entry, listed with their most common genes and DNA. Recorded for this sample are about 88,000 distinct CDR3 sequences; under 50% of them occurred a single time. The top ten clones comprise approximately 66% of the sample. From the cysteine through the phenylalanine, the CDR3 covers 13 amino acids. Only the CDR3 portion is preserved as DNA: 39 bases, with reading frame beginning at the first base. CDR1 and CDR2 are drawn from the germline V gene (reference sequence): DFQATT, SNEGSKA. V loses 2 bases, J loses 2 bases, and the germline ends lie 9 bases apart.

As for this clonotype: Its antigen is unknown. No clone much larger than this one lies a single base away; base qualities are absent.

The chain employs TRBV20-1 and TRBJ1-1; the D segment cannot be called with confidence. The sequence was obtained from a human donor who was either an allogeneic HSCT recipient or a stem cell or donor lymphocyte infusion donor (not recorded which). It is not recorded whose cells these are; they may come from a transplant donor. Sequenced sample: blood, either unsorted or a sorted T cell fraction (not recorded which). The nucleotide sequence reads TGCAGTGCTAGATATCAGGAAAACACTGAAGCTTTCTTT. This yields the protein CSARYQENTEAFF.